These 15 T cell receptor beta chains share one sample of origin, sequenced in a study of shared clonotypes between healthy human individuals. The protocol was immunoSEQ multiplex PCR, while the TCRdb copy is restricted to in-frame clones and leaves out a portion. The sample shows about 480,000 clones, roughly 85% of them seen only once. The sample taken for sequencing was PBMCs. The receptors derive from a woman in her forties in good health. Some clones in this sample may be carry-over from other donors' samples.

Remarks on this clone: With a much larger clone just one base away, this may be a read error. The CDR3: CASSQVVPFGANVLTF. CDR3 sequence (DNA): TGCGCCAGCAGCCAAGTGGTCCCCTTTGGGGCCAACGTCCTGACTTTC. The V call is TRBV4-3, the J call TRBJ2-6, with unresolved D. CDR1 and CDR2 from the germline V gene are LGHNA and YSLEER. V gave up 1 base and J gave up 3 bases, with 10 bases separating them. CDR3 size: 16 residues.

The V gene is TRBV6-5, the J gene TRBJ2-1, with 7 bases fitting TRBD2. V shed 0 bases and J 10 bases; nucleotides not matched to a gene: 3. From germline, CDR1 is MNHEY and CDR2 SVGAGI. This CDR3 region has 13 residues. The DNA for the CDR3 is TGTGCCAGCAGTTACTCTCGCGGGAGAGAGCAGTTCTTC. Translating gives CASSYSRGREQFF.

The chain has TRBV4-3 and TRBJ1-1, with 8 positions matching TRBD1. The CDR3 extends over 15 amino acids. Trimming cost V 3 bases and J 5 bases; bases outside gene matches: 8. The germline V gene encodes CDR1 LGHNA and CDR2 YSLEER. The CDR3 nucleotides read TGCGCCAGCAGCCAGAGCAGGGGGCAAGGAACTGAAGCTTTCTTT. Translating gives CASSQSRGQGTEAFF.

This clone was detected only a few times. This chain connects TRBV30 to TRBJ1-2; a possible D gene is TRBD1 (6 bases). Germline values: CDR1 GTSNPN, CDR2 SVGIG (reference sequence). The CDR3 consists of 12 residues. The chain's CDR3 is CALTGDSYGYTF. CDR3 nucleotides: TGTGCTTTGACAGGAGATAGTTATGGCTACACCTTC.

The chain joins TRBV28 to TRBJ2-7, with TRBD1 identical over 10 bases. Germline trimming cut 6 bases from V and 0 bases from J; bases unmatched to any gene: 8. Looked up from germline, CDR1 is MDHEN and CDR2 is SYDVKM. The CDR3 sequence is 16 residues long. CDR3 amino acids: CASRGTGQGTSYEQYF. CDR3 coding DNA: TGTGCCAGCAGGGGGACGGGACAGGGGACCTCCTACGAGCAGTACTTC. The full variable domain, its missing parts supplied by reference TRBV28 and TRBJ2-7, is DVKVTQSSRYLVKRTGEKVFLECVQDMDHENMFWYRQDPGLGLRLIYFSYDVKMKEKGDIPEGYSVSREKKERFSLILESASTNQTSMYLCASRGTGQGTSYEQYFGPGTRLTVT.

This chain's CDR3 is CASSPVQGASPYGYTF. CDR3 nucleotide sequence: TGTGCCAGCAGCCCGGTACAGGGGGCCTCGCCCTATGGCTACACCTTC. This chain joins TRBV5-6 and TRBJ1-2; 9 bases map to TRBD1. V lost 4 bases to trimming and J lost 4 bases; unmatched junction nucleotides: 11. CDR1 is SGHDT, CDR2 YYEEEE, per germline. This CDR3 has 16 residues.

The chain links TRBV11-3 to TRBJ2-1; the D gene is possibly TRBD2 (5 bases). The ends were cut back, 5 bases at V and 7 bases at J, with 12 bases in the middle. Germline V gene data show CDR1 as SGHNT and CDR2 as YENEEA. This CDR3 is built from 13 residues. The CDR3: CASSTGIANEQFF. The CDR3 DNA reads TGTGCCAGCAGCACCGGGATCGCAAATGAGCAGTTCTTC.

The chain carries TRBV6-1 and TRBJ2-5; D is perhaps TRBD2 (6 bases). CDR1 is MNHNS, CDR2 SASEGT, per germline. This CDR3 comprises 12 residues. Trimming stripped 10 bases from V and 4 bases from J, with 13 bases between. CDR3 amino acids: CANKPGGETQYF. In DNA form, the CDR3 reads TGTGCCAACAAACCCGGGGGAGAGACCCAGTACTTC.

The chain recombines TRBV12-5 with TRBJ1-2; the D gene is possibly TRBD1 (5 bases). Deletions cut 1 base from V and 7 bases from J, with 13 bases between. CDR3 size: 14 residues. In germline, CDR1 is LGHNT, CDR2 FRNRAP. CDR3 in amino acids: CASGLATAMGGYTF. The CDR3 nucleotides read TGTGCTAGTGGTTTGGCGACAGCTATGGGTGGCTACACCTTC.

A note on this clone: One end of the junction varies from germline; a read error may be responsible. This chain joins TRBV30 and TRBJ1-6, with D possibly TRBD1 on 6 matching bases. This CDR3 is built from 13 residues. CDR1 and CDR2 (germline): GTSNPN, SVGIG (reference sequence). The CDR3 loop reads CAWSPGDNSPFHF. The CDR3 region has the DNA TGTGCCTGGAGTCCAGGGGATAATTCACCCTTCCACTTT.

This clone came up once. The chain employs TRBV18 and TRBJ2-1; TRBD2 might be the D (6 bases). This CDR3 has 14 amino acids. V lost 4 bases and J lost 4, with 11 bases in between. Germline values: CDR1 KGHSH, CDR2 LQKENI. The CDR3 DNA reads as TGTGCCAGCTCACGAGCGGGCACGTACAATGAGCAGTTCTTC. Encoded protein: CASSRAGTYNEQFF.

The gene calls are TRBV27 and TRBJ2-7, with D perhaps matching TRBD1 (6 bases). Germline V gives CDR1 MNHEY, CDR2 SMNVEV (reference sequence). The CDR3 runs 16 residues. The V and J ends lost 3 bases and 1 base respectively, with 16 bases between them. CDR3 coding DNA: TGTGCCAGCAGTTTCCTCCCAGGGACAAGTTCCTACGAGCAGTACTTC. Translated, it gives CASSFLPGTSSYEQYF.

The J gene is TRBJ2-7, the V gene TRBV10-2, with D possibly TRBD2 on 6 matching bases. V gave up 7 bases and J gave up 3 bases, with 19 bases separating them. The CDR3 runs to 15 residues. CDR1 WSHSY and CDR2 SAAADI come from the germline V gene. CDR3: CASKRLVVEIYEQYF. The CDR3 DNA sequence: TGCGCCAGCAAAAGACTAGTAGTCGAGATCTACGAGCAGTACTTC.

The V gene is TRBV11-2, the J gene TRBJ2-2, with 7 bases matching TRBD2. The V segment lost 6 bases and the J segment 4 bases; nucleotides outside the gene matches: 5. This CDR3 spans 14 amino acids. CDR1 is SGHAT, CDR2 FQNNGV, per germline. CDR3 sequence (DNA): TGTGCCAGCAGGCGGGACTACCCCACCGGGGAGCTGTTTTTT. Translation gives CASRRDYPTGELFF.

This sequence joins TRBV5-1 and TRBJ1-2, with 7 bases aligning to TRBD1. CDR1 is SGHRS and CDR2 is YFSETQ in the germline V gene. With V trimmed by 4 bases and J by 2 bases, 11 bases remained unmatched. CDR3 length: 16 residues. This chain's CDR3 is CASSRSSPGQNYGYTF. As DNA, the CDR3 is TGCGCCAGCAGCAGAAGCAGTCCGGGACAGAACTATGGCTACACCTTC.